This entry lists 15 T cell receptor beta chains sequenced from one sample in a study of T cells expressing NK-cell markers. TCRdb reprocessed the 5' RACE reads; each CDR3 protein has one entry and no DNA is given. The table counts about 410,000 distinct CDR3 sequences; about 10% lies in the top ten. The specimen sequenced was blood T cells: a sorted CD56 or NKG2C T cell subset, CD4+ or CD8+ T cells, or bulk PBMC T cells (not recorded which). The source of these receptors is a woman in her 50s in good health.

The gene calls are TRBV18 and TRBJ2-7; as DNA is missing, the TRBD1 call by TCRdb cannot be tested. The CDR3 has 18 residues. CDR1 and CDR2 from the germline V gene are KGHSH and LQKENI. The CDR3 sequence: CASSPLSILGGITYEQYF.

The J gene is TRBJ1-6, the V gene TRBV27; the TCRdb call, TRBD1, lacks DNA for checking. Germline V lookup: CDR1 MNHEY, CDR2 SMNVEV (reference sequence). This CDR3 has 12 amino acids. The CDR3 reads CASRQGARPLHF.

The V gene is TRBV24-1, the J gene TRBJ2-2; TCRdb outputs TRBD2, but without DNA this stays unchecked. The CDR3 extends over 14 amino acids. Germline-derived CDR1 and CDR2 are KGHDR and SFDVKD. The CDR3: CATSRRGNTGELFF.

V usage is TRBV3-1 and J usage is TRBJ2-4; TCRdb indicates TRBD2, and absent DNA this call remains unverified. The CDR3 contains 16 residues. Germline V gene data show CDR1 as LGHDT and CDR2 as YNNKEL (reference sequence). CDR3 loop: CASSQTSGRAKNIQYF.

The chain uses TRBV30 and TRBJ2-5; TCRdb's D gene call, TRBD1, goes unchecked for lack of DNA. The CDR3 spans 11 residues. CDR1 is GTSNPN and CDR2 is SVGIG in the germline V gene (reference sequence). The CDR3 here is CAWNRDVTQYF.

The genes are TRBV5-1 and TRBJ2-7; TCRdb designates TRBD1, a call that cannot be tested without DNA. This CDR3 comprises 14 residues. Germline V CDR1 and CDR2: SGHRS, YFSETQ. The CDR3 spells CASRGTGVTYEQYF.

This CDR3 is CASSQEGTPNQPQHF. The chain combines TRBV4-1 with TRBJ1-5; TCRdb's assignment of TRBD1 cannot be checked, as there is no DNA. Germline values: CDR1 MGHRA, CDR2 YSYEKL. The CDR3 contains 15 residues.

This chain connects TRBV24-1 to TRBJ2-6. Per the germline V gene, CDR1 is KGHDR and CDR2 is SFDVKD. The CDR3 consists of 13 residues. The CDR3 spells CATQSAGANVLTF.

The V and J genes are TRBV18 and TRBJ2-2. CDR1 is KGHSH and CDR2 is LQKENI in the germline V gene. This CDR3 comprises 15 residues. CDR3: CASSPKGSKPGELFF. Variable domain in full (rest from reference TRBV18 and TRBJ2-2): NAGVMQNPRHLVRRRGQEARLRCSPMKGHSHVYWYRQLPEEGLKFMVYLQKENIIDESGMPKERFSAEFPKEGPSILRIQQVVRGDSAAYFCASSPKGSKPGELFFGEGSRLTVL.

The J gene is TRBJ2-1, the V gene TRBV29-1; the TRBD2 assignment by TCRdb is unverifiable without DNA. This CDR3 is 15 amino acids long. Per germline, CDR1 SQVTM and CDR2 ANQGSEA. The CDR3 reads CSAPSAGGPRDEQFF.

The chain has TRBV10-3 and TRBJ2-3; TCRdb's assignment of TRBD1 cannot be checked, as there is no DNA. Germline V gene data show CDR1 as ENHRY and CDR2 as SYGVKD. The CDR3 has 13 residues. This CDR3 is CAIRGDRADTQYF.

CDR3 loop: CASSLEREGPNTGELFF. The chain employs TRBV7-9 and TRBJ2-2; TCRdb outputs TRBD2, but without DNA this stays unchecked. This CDR3 is 17 amino acids long. The germline V gene encodes CDR1 SEHNR and CDR2 FQNEAQ (reference sequence).

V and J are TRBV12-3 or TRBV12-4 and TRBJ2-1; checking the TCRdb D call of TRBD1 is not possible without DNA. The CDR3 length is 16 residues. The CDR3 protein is CASSKGRLLGVNEQFF.

The CDR3 sequence: CASSPLTRTTDTQYF. The rearrangement links TRBV14 to TRBJ2-3; the D gene TCRdb calls, TRBD2, cannot be checked with no DNA. CDR3 length equals 15 residues. CDR1 is SGHDN and CDR2 is FVKESK in the germline V gene.

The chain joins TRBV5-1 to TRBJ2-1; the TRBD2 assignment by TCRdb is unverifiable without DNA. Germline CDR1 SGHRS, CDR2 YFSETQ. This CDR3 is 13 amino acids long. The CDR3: CASSSEGFNEQFF.